Below are 25 T cell receptor beta chains sequenced from a single sample in a study of blood T cell repertoires in COVID-19. The table came from immunoSEQ multiplex PCR; TCRdb's copy has only in-frame clones and leaves some out. The sample shows almost 300,000 clones, around nine tenths of them seen only once. The sequenced sample consisted of peripheral blood. These receptors were collected from a woman between 25 and 40 years old with COVID-19, enrolled during active disease.

The CDR3 reads CASSPGGNYGYTF. CDR3 nucleotides: TGCGCCAGCAGCCCCGGGGGGAACTATGGCTACACCTTC. The chain joins TRBV4-1 to TRBJ1-2; a possible D gene is TRBD1 (5 bases). CDR1 and CDR2 (germline): MGHRA, YSYEKL. The CDR3 is 13 residues long. Trimming stripped 4 bases from V and 2 bases from J, with 8 bases between.

This chain joins TRBV21-1 and TRBJ1-2. TRBV21-1 is designated a pseudogene. The CDR3 length is 15 residues. CDR3 in amino acids: CASSKGGRGRYGYTF. In DNA, the CDR3 is TGTGCCAGCAGCAAGGGTGGGCGGGGAAGGTATGGCTACACCTTC.

J is TRBJ2-1 and V is TRBV7-2; a weak D match, TRBD1 (6 bases). Germline CDR1 is SGHTA and CDR2 is FQGNSA. The length of the CDR3 is 14 residues. Trimming removed 0 bases from V and 8 bases from J, with 11 bases in between. The CDR3 reads CASSLAGATDEQFF. The CDR3 region has the DNA TGTGCCAGCAGCTTAGCGGGGGCCACTGATGAGCAGTTCTTC. Drawing the rest from reference TRBV7-2 and TRBJ2-1, the complete variable domain is GAGVSQSPSNKVTEKGKDVELRCDPISGHTALYWYRQSLGQGLEFLIYFQGNSAPDKSGLPSDRFSAERTGGSVSTLTIQRTQQEDSAVYLCASSLAGATDEQFFGPGTRLTVL.

This chain uses TRBV5-4 with TRBJ2-1, with 8 positions matching TRBD2. The CDR3 runs to 16 residues. Losses at the gene ends were 1 base for V and 1 base for J; bases not matched to a gene: 4. Germline V lookup: CDR1 SGHNT, CDR2 YYREEE (reference sequence). The CDR3: CASSLSPSGSYNEQFF. CDR3 DNA sequence: TGTGCCAGCAGCTTGTCGCCTAGCGGGTCCTACAATGAGCAGTTCTTC.

The V call is TRBV5-1, the J call TRBJ1-2, with D unresolved. The CDR3 is 15 amino acids. V lost 1 base to trimming and J lost 5 bases, with 15 bases between them. CDR1 is SGHRS and CDR2 is YFSETQ in the germline V gene. The CDR3 protein is CASSLFPGDFYGYTF. The CDR3 DNA sequence: TGCGCCAGCAGCTTGTTCCCCGGAGATTTTTATGGCTACACCTTC.

This rearrangement joins TRBV6-5 to TRBJ1-1; D is undetermined. CDR3 size: 14 residues. Germline CDR1 is MNHEY and CDR2 is SVGAGI. Deletions cut 0 bases from V and 8 bases from J, with 13 bases between. CDR3 residues: CASSYSMVRLEAFF. The CDR3 bases are TGTGCCAGCAGTTACTCGATGGTCCGGTTGGAAGCTTTCTTT.

The rearrangement joins TRBV29-1 to TRBJ1-2; possibly TRBD1 for D (5 bases). Germline lookup yields CDR1 SQVTM and CDR2 ANQGSEA. This CDR3 has 13 residues. V lost 6 bases and J lost 8, with 19 bases in between. DNA for the CDR3: TGCAGCGTGGCAGGGATTAAAACCCGCGGCTACACCTTC. This gives the protein CSVAGIKTRGYTF.

This clone has a single count. This chain connects TRBV6-6 to TRBJ1-2, with D perhaps TRBD1 (5 bases). Trimming pared 2 bases from V and 6 bases from J, leaving 16 bases between. This CDR3 contains 15 residues. CDR1 is MNHNY and CDR2 is SVGAGI in the germline V gene (reference sequence). CDR3 loop: CASSYELIGVNGYTF. In DNA form, the CDR3 reads TGTGCCAGCAGTTACGAGTTGATAGGGGTGAATGGCTACACCTTC.

The chain is built from TRBV18 and TRBJ2-1; the match to TRBD2 covers 12 bases. CDR1 and CDR2 (germline): KGHSH, LQKENI. V was pared by 1 base and J by 6 bases, with 7 bases of the junction left unmatched. This CDR3 spans 17 amino acids. The CDR3 reads CASSPQGLAGIINEQFF. For the CDR3, the DNA is TGTGCCAGCTCACCACAAGGACTAGCGGGGATCATCAATGAGCAGTTCTTC.

As concerns this clone: Other nucleotide sequences from this sample produce the same CDR3. The chain has TRBV28 and TRBJ1-1, with TRBD1 matching over 7 bases. Trimming removed 6 bases from V and 4 bases from J; junction bases left unmatched: 11. Germline assignment: CDR1 MDHEN and CDR2 SYDVKM. The CDR3 runs to 15 residues. The CDR3 nucleotides are TGTGCCAGCAGCCTCAACAGGGGAAGGAGCACTGAAGCTTTCTTT. Translated, it gives CASSLNRGRSTEAFF.

The chain has TRBV28 and TRBJ2-7, with D unresolved. Trimming took off 7 bases at V and 1 base at J, with 11 bases between the two ends. This CDR3 contains 13 residues. Germline CDR1 MDHEN, CDR2 SYDVKM. The CDR3 DNA reads TGTGCCAGCACCCTGGTCAGTTCCTACGAGCAGTACTTC. It yields the protein CASTLVSSYEQYF.

The chain is built from TRBV3-1 (or the pseudogene TRBV3-2) and TRBJ1-4; possible D gene TRBD1, 6 bases. The CDR3 has 15 amino acids. CDR1 and CDR2 from the germline V gene are LGHDT and YNNKEL (reference sequence). V lost 0 bases to trimming and J lost 8 bases, with 13 bases between them. CDR3 in DNA: TGTGCCAGCAGCCAAGATCTAGGACAGTGGGAAAAACTGTTTTTT. Encoded protein: CASSQDLGQWEKLFF.

This chain links TRBV5-1 with TRBJ1-2; TRBD1 aligns across 7 bases. Looked up from germline, CDR1 is SGHRS and CDR2 is YFSETQ. The junction had 6 bases not matched to a gene; V was cut back by 2 bases and J by 8 bases. The CDR3 covers 13 residues. The CDR3 nucleotides read TGCGCCAGCAGCTTACAGGGGTCGGAGGGCTACACCTTC. Protein product: CASSLQGSEGYTF.

The J gene is TRBJ1-4, the V gene TRBV10-1; unclear D gene. V lost 1 base, J lost 8 bases, and 11 bases lay in between. The CDR3 is 14 amino acids. Germline V gene data show CDR1 as WNHNN and CDR2 as SYGVQD (reference sequence). CDR3 region: CASSEFRGEEKLFF. As DNA, the CDR3 is TGCGCCAGCAGTGAGTTCCGTGGAGAAGAAAAACTGTTTTTT.

CDR3 sequence reads: CASSPYRGAYEQYF. CDR3 coding DNA: TGCGCCAGCAGCCCATACAGGGGGGCCTACGAGCAGTACTTC. The J gene is TRBJ2-7, the V gene TRBV4-1; 8 bases agree with TRBD1. V trimming: 4 bases; J trimming: 2 bases; junction bases outside the gene matches: 4. Germline V gene sequence: CDR1 MGHRA, CDR2 YSYEKL. This CDR3 spans 14 amino acids.

J is TRBJ1-2 and V is TRBV7-2; no definite D call. V lost 1 base to trimming and J lost 4 bases, with 7 bases between them. CDR1 is SGHTA, CDR2 FQGNSA, per germline. The CDR3 has 13 residues. CDR3 nucleotide sequence: TGTGCCAGCAGCTTAGTCGGACTCTATGGCTACACCTTC. Translating it yields CASSLVGLYGYTF.

About this clone: Within the sample, other DNA sequences also encode this same CDR3. V usage is TRBV12-3 or TRBV12-4 and J usage is TRBJ2-7; maybe TRBD1 (5 bases). CDR3 length equals 13 residues. V dropped 1 base and J dropped 3 bases, with 7 bases sitting between them. The CDR3 reads CASSLGQGYEQYF. The CDR3 DNA reads as TGTGCCAGCAGTTTAGGCCAGGGCTACGAGCAGTACTTC.

The chain has TRBV7-8 and TRBJ2-2; the D gene is possibly TRBD1 (5 bases). Germline-derived CDR1 and CDR2 are SGHVS and FQNEAQ. The CDR3 has 15 amino acids. The ends were cut back, 5 bases at V and 8 bases at J, with 18 bases in the middle. The CDR3 DNA is TGTGCCAGCAGCCCGGACACGAACTGGGCGGGGGAGCTGTTTTTT. Translated: CASSPDTNWAGELFF.

The rearrangement links TRBV6-5 to TRBJ1-5; D gene uncertain. Germline values: CDR1 MNHEY, CDR2 SVGAGI. The CDR3 is 14 amino acids. Trimming shortened V by 2 bases and J by 6 bases, and 11 bases separated the two germline ends. The CDR3 loop reads CASSYRGKVQPQHF. The DNA for the CDR3 is TGTGCCAGCAGTTACAGAGGGAAGGTTCAGCCCCAGCATTTT.

This clone has only a few counts. This chain joins TRBV7-9 and TRBJ1-5; D may be TRBD1 (6 bases). Deletions cut 5 bases from V and 2 bases from J, with 13 bases between. Germline V gene data show CDR1 as SEHNR and CDR2 as FQNEAQ (reference sequence). The CDR3 totals 15 residues. Here the CDR3 DNA reads TGTGCCAGCAGCATTCAGGGGAGCGGCAATCAGCCCCAGCATTTT. Encoded protein: CASSIQGSGNQPQHF. The variable domain in full, completed from reference TRBV7-9 and TRBJ1-5, reads DTGVSQNPRHKITKRGQNVTFRCDPISEHNRLYWYRQTLGQGPEFLTYFQNEAQLEKSRLLSDRFSAERPKGSFSTLEIQRTEQGDSAMYLCASSIQGSGNQPQHFGDGTRLSIL.

The J gene is TRBJ2-5, the V gene TRBV24-1; TRBD2 might be the D (5 bases). CDR3 length: 14 amino acids. The V end was cut by 8 bases, the J end by 1 base, with 13 bases between. CDR1 is KGHDR, CDR2 SFDVKD, per germline. The CDR3 DNA reads as TGTGCCACCACTAAGAACGGGGTCCAAGAGACCCAGTACTTC. Residues: CATTKNGVQETQYF.

DNA for the CDR3: TGTGCCAGCAGGGACAGGGGGAAGTGGGGTGAAGCTTTCTTT. The encoded protein is CASRDRGKWGEAFF. The V and J genes are TRBV6-5 and TRBJ1-1, with 10 bases matching TRBD1. V shed 6 bases, J shed 7 bases, and the junction held 8 bases outside the gene matches. The CDR3 loop spans 14 amino acids. Germline-derived CDR1 and CDR2 are MNHEY and SVGAGI.

The chain uses TRBV7-6 and TRBJ1-1; TRBD1 aligns across 9 bases. The CDR3 has 15 amino acids. J gave up 5 bases and V 4 bases, and 8 bases lay outside the gene matches. Looked up from germline, CDR1 is SGHVS and CDR2 is FNYEAQ. CDR3 amino acids: CASSSPGQGLTEAFF. The DNA for the CDR3 is TGTGCCAGCAGCTCCCCGGGACAGGGATTGACTGAAGCTTTCTTT. Together with reference TRBV7-6 and TRBJ1-1, the CDR3 gives the full variable domain: GAGVSQSPRYKVTKRGQDVALRCDPISGHVSLYWYRQALGQGPEFLTYFNYEAQQDKSGLPNDRFSAERPEGSISTLTIQRTEQRDSAMYRCASSSPGQGLTEAFFGQGTRLTVV.

The chain joins TRBV2 to TRBJ1-2; TRBD1 matches 8 bases. The V segment lost 6 bases and the J segment 8 bases; nucleotides outside the gene matches: 8. The CDR3 runs 13 residues. CDR1 is SNHLY, CDR2 FYNNEI, per germline. CDR3 coding DNA: TGTGCCAGCAGCCTGGACAGGGCGGAGGGCTACACCTTC. This codes for CASSLDRAEGYTF.

A few counts support this clone. The rearrangement joins TRBV3-1 (or the pseudogene TRBV3-2) to TRBJ1-4; D is perhaps TRBD1 (5 bases). The CDR3 is 18 amino acids. Trimming took 3 bases from V and 0 from J, leaving 17 bases between them. Germline CDR1 and CDR2: LGHDT and YNNKEL (reference sequence). The CDR3 loop reads CASSHFRATDATNEKLFF. CDR3 sequence (DNA): TGTGCCAGCAGCCATTTCAGGGCCACAGATGCAACTAATGAAAAACTGTTTTTT.